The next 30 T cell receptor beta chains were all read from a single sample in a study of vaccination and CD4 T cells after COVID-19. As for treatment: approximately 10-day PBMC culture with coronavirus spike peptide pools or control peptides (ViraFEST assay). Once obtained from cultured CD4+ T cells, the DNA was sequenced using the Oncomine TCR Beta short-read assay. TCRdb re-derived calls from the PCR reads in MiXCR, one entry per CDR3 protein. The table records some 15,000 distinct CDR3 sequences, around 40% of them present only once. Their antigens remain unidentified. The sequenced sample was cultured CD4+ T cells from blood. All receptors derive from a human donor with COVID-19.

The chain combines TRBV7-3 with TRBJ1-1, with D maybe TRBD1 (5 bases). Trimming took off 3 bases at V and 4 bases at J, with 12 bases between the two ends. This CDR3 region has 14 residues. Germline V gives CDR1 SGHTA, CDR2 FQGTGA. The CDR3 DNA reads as TGTGCCAGCAGCTTCGGGGCGGGGAGCACTGAAGCTTTCTTT. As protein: CASSFGAGSTEAFF. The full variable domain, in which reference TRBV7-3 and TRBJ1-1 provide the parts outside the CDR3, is GAGVSQTPSNKVTEKGKYVELRCDPISGHTALYWYRQSLGQGPEFLIYFQGTGAADDSGLPNDRFFAVRPEGSVSTLKIQRTERGDSAVYLCASSFGAGSTEAFFGQGTRLTVV.

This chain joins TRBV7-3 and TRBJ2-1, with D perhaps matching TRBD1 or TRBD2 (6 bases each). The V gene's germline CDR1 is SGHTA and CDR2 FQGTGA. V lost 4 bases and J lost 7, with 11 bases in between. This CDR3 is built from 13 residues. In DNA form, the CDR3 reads TGTGCCAGCAGCTCAGGGGACTTGAATGAGCAGTTCTTC. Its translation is CASSSGDLNEQFF. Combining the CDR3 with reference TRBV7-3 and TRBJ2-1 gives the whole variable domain GAGVSQTPSNKVTEKGKYVELRCDPISGHTALYWYRQSLGQGPEFLIYFQGTGAADDSGLPNDRFFAVRPEGSVSTLKIQRTERGDSAVYLCASSSGDLNEQFFGPGTRLTVL.

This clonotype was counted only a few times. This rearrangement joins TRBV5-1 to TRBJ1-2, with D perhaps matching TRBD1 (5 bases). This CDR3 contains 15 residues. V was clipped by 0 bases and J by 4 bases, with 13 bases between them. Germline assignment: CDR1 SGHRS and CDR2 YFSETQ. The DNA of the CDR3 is TGCGCCAGCAGCTTGGAGGGACCCGGCCCCTATGGCTACACCTTC. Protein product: CASSLEGPGPYGYTF. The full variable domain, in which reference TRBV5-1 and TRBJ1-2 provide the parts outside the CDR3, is KAGVTQTPRYLIKTRGQQVTLSCSPISGHRSVSWYQQTPGQGLQFLFEYFSETQRNKGNFPGRFSGRQFSNSRSEMNVSTLELGDSALYLCASSLEGPGPYGYTFGSGTRLTVV.

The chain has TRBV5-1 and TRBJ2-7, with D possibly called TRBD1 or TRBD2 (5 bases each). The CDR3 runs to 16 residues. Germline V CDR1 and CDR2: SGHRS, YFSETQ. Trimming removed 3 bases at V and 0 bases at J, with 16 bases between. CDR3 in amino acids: CASSSFRDDSSYEQYF. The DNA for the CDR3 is TGCGCCAGCAGCTCCTTCCGGGACGACAGCTCCTACGAGCAGTACTTC.

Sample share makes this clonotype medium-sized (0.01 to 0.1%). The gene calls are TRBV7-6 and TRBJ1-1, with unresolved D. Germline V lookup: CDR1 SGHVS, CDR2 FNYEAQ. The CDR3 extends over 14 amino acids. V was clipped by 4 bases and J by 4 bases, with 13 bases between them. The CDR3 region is CASSSPRGFTEAFF. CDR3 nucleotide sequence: TGTGCCAGCAGCTCCCCAAGAGGGTTCACTGAAGCTTTCTTT.

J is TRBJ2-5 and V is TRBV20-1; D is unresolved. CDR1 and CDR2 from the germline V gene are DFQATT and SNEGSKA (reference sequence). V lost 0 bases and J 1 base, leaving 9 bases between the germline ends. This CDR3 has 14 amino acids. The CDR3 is CSARDPGSQETQYF. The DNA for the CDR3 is TGCAGTGCTAGAGATCCCGGGTCCCAAGAGACCCAGTACTTC.

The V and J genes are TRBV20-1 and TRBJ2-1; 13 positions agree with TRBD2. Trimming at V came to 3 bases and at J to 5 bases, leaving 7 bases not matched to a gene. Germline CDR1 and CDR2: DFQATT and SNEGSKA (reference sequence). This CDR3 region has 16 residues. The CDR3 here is CSASYSGTSGDNEQFF. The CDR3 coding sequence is TGCAGTGCTAGCTACTCGGGGACTAGCGGGGACAATGAGCAGTTCTTC.

The CDR3, as DNA: TGTGCCAGCAGTCCCGTCGAGAAGGCCTACAATGAGCAGTTCTTC. It translates to CASSPVEKAYNEQFF. This chain links TRBV28 with TRBJ2-1, with D unresolved. This CDR3 contains 15 residues. CDR1 MDHEN and CDR2 SYDVKM come from the germline V gene. V lost 5 bases, J lost 2 bases, and 13 bases lay in between.

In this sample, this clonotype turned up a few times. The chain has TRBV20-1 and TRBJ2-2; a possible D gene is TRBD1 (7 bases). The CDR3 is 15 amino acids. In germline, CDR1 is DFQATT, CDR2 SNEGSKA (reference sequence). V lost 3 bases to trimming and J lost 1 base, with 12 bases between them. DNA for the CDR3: TGCAGTGCTAGGACAGGGCGGGGGAACACCGGGGAGCTGTTTTTT. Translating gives CSARTGRGNTGELFF.

CDR3 in DNA: TGTGCCAGCAGTTACTCTTGGGGAGGAACCGGGGAGCTGTTTTTT. Translated: CASSYSWGGTGELFF. The chain carries TRBV6-5 and TRBJ2-2; tentatively, D is TRBD2 (6 bases). Trimming took off 0 bases at V and 5 bases at J, with 10 bases between the two ends. This CDR3 contains 15 residues. Germline V gene data show CDR1 as MNHEY and CDR2 as SVGAGI.

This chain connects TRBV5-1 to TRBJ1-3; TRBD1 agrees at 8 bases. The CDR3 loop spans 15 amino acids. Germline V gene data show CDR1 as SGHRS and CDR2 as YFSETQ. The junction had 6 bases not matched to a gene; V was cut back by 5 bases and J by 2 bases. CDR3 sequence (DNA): TGCGCCAGCAGTCCCGGGACAGGTACTGGAAACACCATATATTTT. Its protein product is CASSPGTGTGNTIYF.

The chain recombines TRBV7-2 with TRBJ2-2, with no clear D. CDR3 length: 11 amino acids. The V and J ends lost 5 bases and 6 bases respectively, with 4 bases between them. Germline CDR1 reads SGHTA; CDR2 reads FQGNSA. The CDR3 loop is CASSPSGELFF. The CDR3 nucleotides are TGTGCCAGCAGCCCATCCGGGGAGCTGTTTTTT.

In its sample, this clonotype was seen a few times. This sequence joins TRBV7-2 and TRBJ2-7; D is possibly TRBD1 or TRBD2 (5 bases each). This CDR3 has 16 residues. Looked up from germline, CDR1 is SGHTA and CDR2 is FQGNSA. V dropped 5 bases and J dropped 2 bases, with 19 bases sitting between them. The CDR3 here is CASSRSSGTVPYEQYF. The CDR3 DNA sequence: TGTGCCAGCAGCCGATCTTCCGGGACGGTTCCCTACGAGCAGTACTTC.

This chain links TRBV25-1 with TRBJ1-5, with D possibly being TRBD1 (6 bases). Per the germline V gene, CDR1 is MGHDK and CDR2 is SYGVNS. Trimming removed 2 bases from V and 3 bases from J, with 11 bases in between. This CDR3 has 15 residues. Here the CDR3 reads CASSETRGHNQPQHF. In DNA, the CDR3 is TGTGCCAGCAGTGAAACCAGGGGCCACAATCAGCCCCAGCATTTT.

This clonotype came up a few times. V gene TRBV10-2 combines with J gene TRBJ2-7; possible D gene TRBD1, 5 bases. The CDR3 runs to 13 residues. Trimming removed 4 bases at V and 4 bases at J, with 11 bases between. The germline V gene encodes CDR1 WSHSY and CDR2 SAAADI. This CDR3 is CASSGPGLYEQYF. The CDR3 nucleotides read TGCGCCAGCAGTGGTCCAGGGCTGTACGAGCAGTACTTC.

The CDR3 protein is CASSLRYPGPNSPLHF. The CDR3 coding sequence is TGTGCCAGCAGTTTAAGATACCCGGGACCTAATTCACCCCTCCACTTT. The gene calls are TRBV28 and TRBJ1-6; D is possibly TRBD1 (5 bases). CDR3 length equals 16 residues. The germline gives CDR1 MDHEN, CDR2 SYDVKM. Trimming pared 2 bases from V and 6 bases from J, leaving 14 bases between.

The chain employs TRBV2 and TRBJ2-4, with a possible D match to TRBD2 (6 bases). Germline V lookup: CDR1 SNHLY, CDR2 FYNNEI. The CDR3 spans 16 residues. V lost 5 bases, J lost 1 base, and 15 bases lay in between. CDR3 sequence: CASSPPGERAKNIQYF. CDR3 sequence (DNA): TGTGCCAGCAGTCCCCCGGGGGAGAGGGCCAAAAACATTCAGTACTTC.

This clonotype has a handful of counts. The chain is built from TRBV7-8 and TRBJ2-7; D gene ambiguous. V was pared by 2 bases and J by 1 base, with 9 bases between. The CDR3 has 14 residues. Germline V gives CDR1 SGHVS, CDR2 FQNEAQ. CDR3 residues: CASSLTDRSYEQYF. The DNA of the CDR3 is TGTGCCAGCAGCTTAACGGACCGATCCTACGAGCAGTACTTC.

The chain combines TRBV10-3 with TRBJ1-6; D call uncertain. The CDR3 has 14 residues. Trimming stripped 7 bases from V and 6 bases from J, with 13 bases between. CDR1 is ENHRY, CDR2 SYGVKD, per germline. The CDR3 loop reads CAIKEGEGNSPLHF. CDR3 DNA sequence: TGTGCCATCAAAGAGGGTGAAGGTAATTCACCCCTCCACTTT.

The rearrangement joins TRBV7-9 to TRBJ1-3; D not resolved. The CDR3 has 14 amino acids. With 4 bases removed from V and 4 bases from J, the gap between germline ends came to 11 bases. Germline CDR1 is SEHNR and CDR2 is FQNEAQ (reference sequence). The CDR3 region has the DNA TGTGCCAGCAGCTCCCCAGGAGTCGGAAACACCATATATTTT. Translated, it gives CASSSPGVGNTIYF.

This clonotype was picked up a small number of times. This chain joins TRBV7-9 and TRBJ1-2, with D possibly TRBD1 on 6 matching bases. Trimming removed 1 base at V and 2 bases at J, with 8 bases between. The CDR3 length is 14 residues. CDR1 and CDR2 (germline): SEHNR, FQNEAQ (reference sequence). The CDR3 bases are TGTGCCAGCAGCTTAGACGGGGGCAACTATGGCTACACCTTC. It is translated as CASSLDGGNYGYTF.

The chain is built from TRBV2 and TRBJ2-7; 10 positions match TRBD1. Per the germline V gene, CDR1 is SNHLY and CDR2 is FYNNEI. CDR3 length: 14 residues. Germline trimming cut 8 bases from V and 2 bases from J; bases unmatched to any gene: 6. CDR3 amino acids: CASASGTGAYEQYF. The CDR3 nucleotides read TGTGCCAGCGCGTCCGGGACAGGGGCCTACGAGCAGTACTTC.

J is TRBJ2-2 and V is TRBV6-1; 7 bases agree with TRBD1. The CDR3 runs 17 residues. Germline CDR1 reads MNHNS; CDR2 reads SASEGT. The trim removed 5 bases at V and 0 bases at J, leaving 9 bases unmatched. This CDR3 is CASSQDRTGANTGELFF. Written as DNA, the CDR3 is TGTGCCAGCAGTCAGGACAGGACAGGAGCGAACACCGGGGAGCTGTTTTTT.

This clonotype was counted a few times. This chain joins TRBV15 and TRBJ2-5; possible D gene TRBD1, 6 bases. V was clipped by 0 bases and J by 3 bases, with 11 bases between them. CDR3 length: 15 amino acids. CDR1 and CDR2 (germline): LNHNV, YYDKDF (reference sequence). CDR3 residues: CATSRDPTGKETQYF. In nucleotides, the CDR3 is TGTGCCACCAGCAGAGATCCGACAGGAAAAGAGACCCAGTACTTC. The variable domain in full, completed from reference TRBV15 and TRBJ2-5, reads DAMVIQNPRYQVTQFGKPVTLSCSQTLNHNVMYWYQQKSSQAPKLLFHYYDKDFNNEADTPDNFQSRRPNTSFCFLDIRSPGLGDTAMYLCATSRDPTGKETQYFGPGTRLLVL.

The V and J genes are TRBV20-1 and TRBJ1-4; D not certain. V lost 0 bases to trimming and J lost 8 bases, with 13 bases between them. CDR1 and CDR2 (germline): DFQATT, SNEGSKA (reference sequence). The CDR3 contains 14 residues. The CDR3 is CSARDRRVREKLFF. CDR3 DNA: TGCAGTGCTAGAGATCGGAGGGTCCGCGAAAAACTGTTTTTT.

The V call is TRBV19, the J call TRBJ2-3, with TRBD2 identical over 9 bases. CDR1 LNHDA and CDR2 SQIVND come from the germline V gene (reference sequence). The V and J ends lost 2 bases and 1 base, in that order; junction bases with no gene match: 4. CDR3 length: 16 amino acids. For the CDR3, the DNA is TGTGCCAGTAGTATAAAAGCGGGGGGTCGCACAGATACGCAGTATTTT. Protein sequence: CASSIKAGGRTDTQYF.

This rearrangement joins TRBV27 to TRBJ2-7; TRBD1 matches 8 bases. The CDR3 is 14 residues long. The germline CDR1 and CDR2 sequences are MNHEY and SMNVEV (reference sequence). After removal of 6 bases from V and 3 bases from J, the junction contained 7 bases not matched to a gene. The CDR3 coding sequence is TGTGCCAGCAGCCGGACAGGGAAGGGCTACGAGCAGTACTTC. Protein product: CASSRTGKGYEQYF.

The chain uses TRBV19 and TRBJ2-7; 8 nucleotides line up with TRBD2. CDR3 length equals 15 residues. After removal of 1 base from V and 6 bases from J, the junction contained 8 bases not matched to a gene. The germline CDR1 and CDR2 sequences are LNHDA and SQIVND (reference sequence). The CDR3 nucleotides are TGTGCCAGTAGTATAGGGCGAGCGGGGGAAGGCGAGCAGTACTTC. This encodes CASSIGRAGEGEQYF.

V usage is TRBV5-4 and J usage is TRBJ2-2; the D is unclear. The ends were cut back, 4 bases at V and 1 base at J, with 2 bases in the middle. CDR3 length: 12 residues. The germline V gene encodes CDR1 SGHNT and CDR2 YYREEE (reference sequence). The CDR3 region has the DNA TGTGCCAGCAGCGTGAACACCGGGGAGCTGTTTTTT. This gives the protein CASSVNTGELFF. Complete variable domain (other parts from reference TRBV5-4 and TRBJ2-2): ETGVTQSPTHLIKTRGQQVTLRCSSQSGHNTVSWYQQALGQGPQFIFQYYREEENGRGNFPPRFSGLQFPNYSSELNVNALELDDSALYLCASSVNTGELFFGEGSRLTVL.

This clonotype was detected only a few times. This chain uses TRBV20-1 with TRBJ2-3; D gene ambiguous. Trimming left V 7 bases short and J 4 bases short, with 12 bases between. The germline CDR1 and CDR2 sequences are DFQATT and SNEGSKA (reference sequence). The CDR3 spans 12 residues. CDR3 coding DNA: TGCAGTGTATTCTGGCCTCCAGATACGCAGTATTTT. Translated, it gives CSVFWPPDTQYF.